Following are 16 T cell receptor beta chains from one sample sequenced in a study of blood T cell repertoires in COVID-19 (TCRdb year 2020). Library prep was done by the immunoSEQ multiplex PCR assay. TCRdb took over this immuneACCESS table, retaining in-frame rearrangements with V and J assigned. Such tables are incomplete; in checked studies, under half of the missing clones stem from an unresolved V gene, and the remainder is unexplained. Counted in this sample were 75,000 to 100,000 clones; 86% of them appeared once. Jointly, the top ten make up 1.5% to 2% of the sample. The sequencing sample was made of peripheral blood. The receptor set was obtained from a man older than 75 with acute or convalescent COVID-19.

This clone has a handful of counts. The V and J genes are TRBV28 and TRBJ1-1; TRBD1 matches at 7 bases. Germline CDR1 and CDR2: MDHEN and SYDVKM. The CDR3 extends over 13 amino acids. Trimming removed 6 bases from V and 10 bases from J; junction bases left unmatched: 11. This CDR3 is CASSRTGTPRAFF. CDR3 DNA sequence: TGTGCCAGCAGCCGGACAGGTACGCCGCGAGCTTTCTTT.

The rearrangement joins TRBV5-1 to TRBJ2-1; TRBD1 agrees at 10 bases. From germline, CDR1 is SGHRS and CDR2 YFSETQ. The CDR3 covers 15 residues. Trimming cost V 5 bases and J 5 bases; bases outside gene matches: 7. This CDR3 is CASRTGGLEDNEQFF. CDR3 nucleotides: TGCGCCAGCAGGACAGGGGGCCTAGAAGACAATGAGCAGTTCTTC.

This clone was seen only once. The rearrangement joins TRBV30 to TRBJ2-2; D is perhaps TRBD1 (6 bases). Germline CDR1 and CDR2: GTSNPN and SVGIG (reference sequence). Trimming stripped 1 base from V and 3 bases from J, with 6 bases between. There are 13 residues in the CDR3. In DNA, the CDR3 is TGTGCCTGGAGTGAGGGGGACACCGGGGAGCTGTTTTTT. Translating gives CAWSEGDTGELFF.

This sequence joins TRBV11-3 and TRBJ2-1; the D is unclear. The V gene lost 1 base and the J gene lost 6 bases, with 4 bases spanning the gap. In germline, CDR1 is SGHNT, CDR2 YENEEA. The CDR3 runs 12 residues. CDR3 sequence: CASSLGSNEQFF. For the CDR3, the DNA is TGTGCCAGCAGCTTAGGTAGCAATGAGCAGTTCTTC.

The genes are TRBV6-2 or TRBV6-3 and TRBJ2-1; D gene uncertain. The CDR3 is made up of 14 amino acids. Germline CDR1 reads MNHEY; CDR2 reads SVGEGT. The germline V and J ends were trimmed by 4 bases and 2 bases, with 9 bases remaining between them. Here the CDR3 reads CASSSTSPYNEQFF. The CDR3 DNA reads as TGTGCCAGCAGTTCGACTTCACCCTACAATGAGCAGTTCTTC.

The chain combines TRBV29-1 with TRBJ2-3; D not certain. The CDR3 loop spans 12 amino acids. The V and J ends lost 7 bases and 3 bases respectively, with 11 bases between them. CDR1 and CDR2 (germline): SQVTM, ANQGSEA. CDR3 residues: CSASEVTDTQYF. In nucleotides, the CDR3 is TGCAGCGCCTCCGAGGTGACAGATACGCAGTATTTT.

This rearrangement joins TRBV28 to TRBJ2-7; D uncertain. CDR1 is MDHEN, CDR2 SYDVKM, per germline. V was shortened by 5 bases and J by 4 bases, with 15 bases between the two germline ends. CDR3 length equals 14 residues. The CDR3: CASSRDQTEYEQYF. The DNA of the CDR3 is TGTGCCAGCAGTCGAGACCAGACTGAATACGAGCAGTACTTC.

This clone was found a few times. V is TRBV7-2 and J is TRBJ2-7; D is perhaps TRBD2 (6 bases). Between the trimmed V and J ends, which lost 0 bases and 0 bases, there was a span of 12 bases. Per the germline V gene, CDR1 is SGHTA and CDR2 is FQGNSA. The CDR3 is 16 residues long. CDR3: CASSLAGGHSSYEQYF. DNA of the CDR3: TGTGCCAGCAGCTTAGCGGGAGGACATAGCTCCTACGAGCAGTACTTC. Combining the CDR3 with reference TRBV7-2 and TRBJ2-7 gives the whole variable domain GAGVSQSPSNKVTEKGKDVELRCDPISGHTALYWYRQSLGQGLEFLIYFQGNSAPDKSGLPSDRFSAERTGGSVSTLTIQRTQQEDSAVYLCASSLAGGHSSYEQYFGPGTRLTVT.

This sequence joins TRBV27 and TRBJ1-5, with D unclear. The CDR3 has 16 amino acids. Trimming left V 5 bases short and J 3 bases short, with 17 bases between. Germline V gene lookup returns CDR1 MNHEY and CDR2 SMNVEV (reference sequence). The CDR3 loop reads CASSPQGMLANQPQHF. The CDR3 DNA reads TGTGCCAGCAGTCCCCAAGGTATGTTAGCCAATCAGCCCCAGCATTTT.

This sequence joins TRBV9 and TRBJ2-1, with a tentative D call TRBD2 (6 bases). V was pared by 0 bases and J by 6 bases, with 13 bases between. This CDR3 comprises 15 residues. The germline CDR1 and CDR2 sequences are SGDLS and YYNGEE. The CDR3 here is CASSVVGLPVNEQFF. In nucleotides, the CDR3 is TGTGCCAGCAGCGTAGTTGGACTACCCGTCAATGAGCAGTTCTTC.

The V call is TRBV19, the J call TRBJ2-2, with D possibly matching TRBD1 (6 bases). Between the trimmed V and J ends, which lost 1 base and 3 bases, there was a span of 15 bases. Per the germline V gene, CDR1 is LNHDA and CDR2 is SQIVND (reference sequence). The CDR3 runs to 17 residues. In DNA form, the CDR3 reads TGTGCCAGTAGTATAGGCCGAAAGGCAGGGGACACCGGGGAGCTGTTTTTT. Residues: CASSIGRKAGDTGELFF.

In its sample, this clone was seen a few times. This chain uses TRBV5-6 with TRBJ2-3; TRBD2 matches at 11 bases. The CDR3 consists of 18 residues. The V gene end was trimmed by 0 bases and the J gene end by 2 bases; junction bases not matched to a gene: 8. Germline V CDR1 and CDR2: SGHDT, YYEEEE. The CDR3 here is CASSLGLAGPPVTDTQYF. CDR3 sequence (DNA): TGTGCCAGCAGCTTGGGACTAGCGGGACCACCGGTCACAGATACGCAGTATTTT.

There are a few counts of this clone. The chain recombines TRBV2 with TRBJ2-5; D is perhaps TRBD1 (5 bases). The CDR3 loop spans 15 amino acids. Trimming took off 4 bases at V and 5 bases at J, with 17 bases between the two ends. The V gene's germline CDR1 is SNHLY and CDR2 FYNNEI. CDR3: CASSGGQGLEETQYF. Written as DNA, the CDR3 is TGTGCCAGCAGTGGGGGCCAAGGTTTAGAGGAGACCCAGTACTTC.

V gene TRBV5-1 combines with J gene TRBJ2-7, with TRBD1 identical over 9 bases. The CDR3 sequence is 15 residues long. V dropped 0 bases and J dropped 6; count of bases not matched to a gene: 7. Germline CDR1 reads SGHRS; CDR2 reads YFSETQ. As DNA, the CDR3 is TGCGCCAGCAGCTTGGACGGGACAGGGCATTCCGAGCAGTACTTC. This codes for CASSLDGTGHSEQYF.

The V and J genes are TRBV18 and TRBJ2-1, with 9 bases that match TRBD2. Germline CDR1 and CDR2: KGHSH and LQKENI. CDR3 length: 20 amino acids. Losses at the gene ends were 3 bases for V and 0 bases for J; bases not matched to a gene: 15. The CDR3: CASSPLGGVSSGNSYNEQFF. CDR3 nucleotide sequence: TGTGCCAGCTCACCTCTGGGGGGGGTGTCTAGCGGGAACTCCTACAATGAGCAGTTCTTC.

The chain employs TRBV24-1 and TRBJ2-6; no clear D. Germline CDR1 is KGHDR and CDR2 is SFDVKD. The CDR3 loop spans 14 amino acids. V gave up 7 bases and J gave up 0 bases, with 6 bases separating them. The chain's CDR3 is CATSQYSGANVLTF. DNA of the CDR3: TGTGCCACCAGCCAGTACTCTGGGGCCAACGTCCTGACTTTC.